This T cell receptor beta chain was captured in a study of T cell responses to AZD1222 COVID-19 vaccine (dated by TCRdb to the early 2020s). A note on the overall study: Because spike-specific TCR depth and breadth did not differ between the two schedules, AZD1222 recipients who got a second dose at roughly 4 weeks were pooled with those who got a second dose at roughly 12 weeks. A total of around 240 trial participants underwent TCR sequencing, of whom around 200 received two doses of AZD1222 and about 26 received two doses of the MenACWY control vaccine. Trial participants were enrolled by age into 18-55, 56-69 and 70-plus year subgroups, with roughly 150, 30 and 60 TCR-sequenced participants respectively.

Results the study describes overall, beyond this receptor: Participants were mostly white British, with more females than males. The authors suggested clonal diversity may have been underestimated. Reportedly, close to half of the unique spike-specific TCRs recognized epitopes lying outside the regions that are mutated in the B.1.351 and B.1.1.7 variants. The 56-69-year group was small, and its depth increase did not reach significance, likely because of low power. After two AZD1222 doses, both the breadth and the depth of spike-specific TCRs were significantly higher than at day 0 and than in MenACWY recipients. Only five to seven AZD1222 recipients were SARS-CoV-2 seropositive at baseline, limiting conclusions about previously exposed vaccinees. Vaccine-associated CD4 TCRs spanned the whole spike protein, with dominant responses in regions 160-218 and 743-854. No day 14 peak-response samples were available, so repertoires were characterized only after the peak T cell response.

The time point label on this specimen signifies: baseline before first vaccination. The vaccinee samples were drawn from two UK trials, COV001 and COV002, one of which was a single-blind randomized controlled phase 2/3 trial testing AZD1222 (ChAdOx1 nCoV-19) in healthy adults. For TCRbeta chain sequencing, PBMC samples from trial participants were taken at day 0 and at day 28 after the second dose. The CDR3 regions of human TCRbeta chains were subjected to immunosequencing. As for the original processing: Repertoire TCRs were matched against a reference library of SARS-CoV-2-specific TCRs generated with the MIRA antigen-specificity platform. Breadth was defined as the fraction of unique TCRs that were SARS-CoV-2-associated, and depth was defined as the fraction of total T cells that were SARS-CoV-2-associated. Using the MIRA data, each spike-specific TCR was assigned both to the spike region to which the TCR was reactive and to a CD4 or CD8 class. Log10-transformed breadth and depth values were compared by one-way ANOVA with Sidak's multiple comparisons tests. TCRdb's version of the immuneACCESS table is confined to in-frame rearrangements and falls short of the full clone set. An unresolved V gene accounts for under half of the shortfall where checked; the remainder is of unknown origin. V, J and clone size are those of that table, while D and trimming were read from the DNA. For this sample there are some 90,000 clones; over 75% appear just once. The ten largest make up 10% to 15% of the sample.

Trimmed from V: 5 bases; trimmed from J: 2 bases; junction bases lacking a gene match: 4. Spanning cysteine to phenylalanine, the CDR3 consists of 14 amino acids. Of the read, only the CDR3 DNA is kept; its 42 bases are in frame from base 1. Sequences MGHDK (CDR1) and SYGVNS (CDR2) are obtained from the germline V gene. Turning to this clone: Its antigen remains unidentified. The sample holds no much larger clone one base away, and base qualities are not on file.

The clonotype was recovered from an adult in good health. The sequencing used peripheral blood, collected on day 0 of AZD1222 vaccination. The V gene is TRBV25-1 and the J gene is TRBJ2-7; 9 middle bases align to TRBD1. The DNA sequence follows: TGTGCCAGCAGTCCGGGACAGGGCGCCTACGAGCAGTACTTC. Its product reads: CASSPGQGAYEQYF.